This T cell receptor beta chain stems from a study of blood T cell repertoires in COVID-19. Study details: Both acute and convalescent COVID-19 samples were obtained from the United States, Italy and Spain.

Germline CDR1 is MNHEY and CDR2 is SMNVEV (reference sequence). Between the trimmed V and J ends, which lost 0 bases and 3 bases, there was a span of 12 bases. This CDR3 is built from 15 residues. Only in-frame clones appear in the TCRdb table, and some are missing; sequencing was by immunoSEQ multiplex PCR. The table has about 190,000 clones, roughly 80% seen once. The TCR originated in a human donor in a cohort sampled during active COVID-19. The specimen sequenced was peripheral blood. This rearrangement joins TRBV27 to TRBJ2-7; D is perhaps TRBD1 (5 bases). CDR3 in DNA: TGTGCCAGCAGTTTATCACAGGCCCTGGGCTACGAGCAGTACTTC. Residues: CASSLSQALGYEQYF.